The clone carrying this TCR beta chain was counted between two and nine times. TCRdb re-analysed the PCR reads in MiXCR, keeping a single row per CDR3 protein. The sample lists over 9,500 distinct CDR3 sequences, roughly 47% seen once, with about 14% in the top ten. Germline V gene sequence: CDR1 SGHAT, CDR2 FQNNGV. The CDR3 sequence is 15 residues long. Between the trimmed V and J ends, which lost 1 base and 1 base, there was a span of 10 bases. This entry is derived from a study of tumor-infiltrating lymphocytes in oesophageal squamous cell carcinoma. The TCR was taken from a male donor with esophageal squamous cell carcinoma. The rearrangement links TRBV11-2 to TRBJ1-1; possible D gene TRBD1, 6 bases. Source material: normal esophageal tissue next to the tumor. This CDR3 reads CASSLGDTSNTEAFF. In DNA form, the CDR3 reads TGTGCCAGCAGCTTAGGGGACACCTCGAACACTGAAGCTTTCTTT.